This T cell receptor (beta chain) was recorded in a study of T cells in Graves' hyperthyroidism and ophthalmopathy. The study, taken as a whole, reports: The model identified upcoming ophthalmopathy a median around 6 months ahead of onset.

In making diagnoses, clinical symptoms, serum thyroxine and TRAb, thyroid ultrasound and orbital computed tomography were all used. TCR beta CDR3 regions were amplified from RNA. In the first-round RT-PCR of the TCR CDR3, the HTBI primer set was used. TCRdb itself ran the multiplex PCR reads through MiXCR, one entry per CDR3 protein. The repertoire has some 300,000 distinct CDR3 sequences, 15% to 20% of them found once; the top ten carry less than 40%. Notes on this clonotype: Its antigen is unidentified.

The CDR3 has 17 residues. The germline gives CDR1 SGHVS, CDR2 FNYEAQ. With V trimmed by 5 bases and J by 0 bases, 7 bases remained unmatched. This clonotype was sampled from a man aged 45 to 65 with Graves' ophthalmopathy. The sequencing input was blood. The chain employs TRBV7-6 and TRBJ2-1; 10 bases map to TRBD2. The CDR3 reads CASSKTSGSSSYNEQFF. CDR3 coding DNA: TGTGCCAGCAGCAAGACTAGCGGGTCGAGCTCCTACAATGAGCAGTTCTTC.